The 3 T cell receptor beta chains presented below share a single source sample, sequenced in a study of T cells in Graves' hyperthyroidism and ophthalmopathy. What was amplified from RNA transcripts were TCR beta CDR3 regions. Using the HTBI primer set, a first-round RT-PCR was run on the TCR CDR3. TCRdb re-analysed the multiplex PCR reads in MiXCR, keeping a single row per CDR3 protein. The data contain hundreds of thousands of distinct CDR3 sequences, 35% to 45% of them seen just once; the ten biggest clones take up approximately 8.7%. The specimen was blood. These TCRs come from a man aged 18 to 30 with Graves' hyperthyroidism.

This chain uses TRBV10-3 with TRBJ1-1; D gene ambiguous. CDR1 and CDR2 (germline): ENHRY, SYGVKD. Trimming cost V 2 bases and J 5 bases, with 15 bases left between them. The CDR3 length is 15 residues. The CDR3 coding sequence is TGTGCCATCAGTGAGGGGCGTCTAGCTGGGACTGAAGCTTTCTTT. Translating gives CAISEGRLAGTEAFF.

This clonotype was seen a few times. This CDR3 is CASTVGGSPLHF. DNA of the CDR3: TGTGCCAGCACCGTCGGAGGGTCACCCCTCCACTTT. The chain carries TRBV7-2 and TRBJ1-6; D gene ambiguous. V lost 7 bases and J 10 bases, leaving 11 bases between the germline ends. Germline CDR1 SGHTA, CDR2 FQGNSA. The CDR3 totals 12 residues.

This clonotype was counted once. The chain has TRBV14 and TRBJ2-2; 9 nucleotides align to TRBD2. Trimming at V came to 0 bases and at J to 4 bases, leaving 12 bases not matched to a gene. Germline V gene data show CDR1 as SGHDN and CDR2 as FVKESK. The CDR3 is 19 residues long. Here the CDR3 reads CASSQDPSLAGRATGELFF. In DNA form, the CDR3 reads TGTGCCAGCAGCCAAGACCCCTCCCTAGCGGGGAGGGCCACCGGGGAGCTGTTTTTT.